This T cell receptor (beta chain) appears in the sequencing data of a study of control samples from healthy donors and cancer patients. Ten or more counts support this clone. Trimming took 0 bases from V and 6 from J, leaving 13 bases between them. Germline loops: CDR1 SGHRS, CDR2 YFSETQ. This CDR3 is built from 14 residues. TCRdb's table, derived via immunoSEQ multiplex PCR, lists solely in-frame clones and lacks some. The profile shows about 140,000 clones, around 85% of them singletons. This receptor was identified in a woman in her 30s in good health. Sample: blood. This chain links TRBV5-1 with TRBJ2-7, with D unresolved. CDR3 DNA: TGCGCCAGCAGCTTGGCCTCAGATTTTGGCGAGCAGTACTTC. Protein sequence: CASSLASDFGEQYF.